The present TCR beta chain was sequenced within a study of technical replicates of blood from several donors. Repertoires were generated with immunoSEQ multiplex PCR, while TCRdb's copy carries only in-frame clones and drops some. The table shows roughly 50,000 clones, with about 95% occurring only once. Specimen: PBMCs. The sequence was collected from a human donor in good health. Some clones in this sample may be carry-over from other donors' samples.

The CDR3 here is CASSTSRYEQYF. In DNA form, the CDR3 reads TGTGCCAGCAGTACGAGTCGCTACGAGCAGTACTTC. The J gene is TRBJ2-7, the V gene TRBV6-6; D is ambiguous. Germline V gives CDR1 MNHNY, CDR2 SVGAGI (reference sequence). This CDR3 is built from 12 residues. V lost 5 bases and J lost 3, with 8 bases in between.